The 13 T cell receptor beta chains reported below all come from one sample, sequenced in a study of blood T cell repertoires in COVID-19. TCRdb's copy holds only in-frame clones and misses some; the assay was immunoSEQ multiplex PCR. The sample includes about 200,000 clones, about 84% of them seen just once. The sequenced sample consisted of PBMCs or T cells enriched from blood (not recorded which). The receptors come from a man aged 40-49 years with acute COVID-19.

This clone was picked up a small number of times. The chain recombines TRBV27 with TRBJ2-5; TRBD2 agrees at 15 bases. Germline lookup yields CDR1 MNHEY and CDR2 SMNVEV (reference sequence). Trimming at V came to 5 bases and at J to 7 bases, leaving 14 bases not matched to a gene. The CDR3 spans 18 residues. The CDR3 region is CASSPGLAGGPGLGTQYF. DNA for the CDR3: TGTGCCAGCAGTCCTGGACTAGCGGGAGGGCCGGGCTTAGGGACCCAGTACTTC.

The gene calls are TRBV7-2 and TRBJ2-3; D perhaps matches TRBD2 (5 bases). The ends were cut back, 4 bases at V and 6 bases at J, with 17 bases in the middle. CDR1 is SGHTA, CDR2 FQGNSA, per germline. The CDR3 runs 15 residues. CDR3 sequence (DNA): TGTGCCAGCAGCTCGCGCAGCGGCCTCCGGGATACGCAGTATTTT. Its translation: CASSSRSGLRDTQYF.

Only a few counts were recorded for this clone. The rearrangement links TRBV5-1 to TRBJ1-1; D call uncertain. Germline assignment: CDR1 SGHRS and CDR2 YFSETQ. The CDR3 sequence is 15 residues long. V was pared by 1 base and J by 0 bases, with 10 bases between. CDR3 bases: TGCGCCAGCAGCTTGTCACGGGGTCTGAACACTGAAGCTTTCTTT. It translates to CASSLSRGLNTEAFF.

V usage is TRBV2 and J usage is TRBJ2-7, with 7 bases identical to TRBD2. This CDR3 spans 15 amino acids. V trimming: 4 bases; J trimming: 4 bases; junction bases outside the gene matches: 10. Germline-derived CDR1 and CDR2 are SNHLY and FYNNEI. The CDR3 DNA follows: TGTGCCAGCAGTGCCGGGACTACTTCCTTATACGAGCAGTACTTC. The encoded protein is CASSAGTTSLYEQYF.

The chain uses TRBV7-3 and TRBJ2-3; TRBD2 matches 7 bases. The CDR3 length is 16 residues. The germline gives CDR1 SGHTA, CDR2 FQGTGA. V was clipped by 2 bases and J by 1 base; unmatched bases: 6. CDR3 sequence reads: CASSLWAGEGTDTQYF. As DNA, the CDR3 is TGTGCCAGCAGCTTATGGGCGGGAGAGGGCACAGATACGCAGTATTTT.

J is TRBJ2-3 and V is TRBV7-9; D is ambiguous. Germline values: CDR1 SEHNR, CDR2 FQNEAQ (reference sequence). Trimming took 4 bases from V and 5 from J, leaving 7 bases between them. This CDR3 region has 12 residues. The CDR3 nucleotides read TGTGCCAGCAGCTCGCGACTAGATACGCAGTATTTT. Protein: CASSSRLDTQYF.

This chain links TRBV21-1 with TRBJ1-5; the table names TRBD1, a call not compared with the DNA. TRBV21-1 constitutes a pseudogene. This CDR3 is 18 amino acids long. CDR3 loop: CASSSHPAGTGNNQPQHF. CDR3 in DNA: TGTGCCAGCAGCTCGCACCCGGCCGGGACAGGGAACAATCAGCCCCAGCATTTT.

The chain combines TRBV19 with TRBJ1-5; the D is unclear. Trimming took 7 bases from V and 6 from J, leaving 10 bases between them. The CDR3 length is 12 residues. The V gene's germline CDR1 is LNHDA and CDR2 SQIVND (reference sequence). The CDR3 DNA sequence: TGTGCCAGTACCGCAAGTAGTCAGCCCCAGCATTTT. This sequence encodes CASTASSQPQHF. Complete variable domain (other parts from reference TRBV19 and TRBJ1-5): DGGITQSPKYLFRKEGQNVTLSCEQNLNHDAMYWYRQDPGQGLRLIYYSQIVNDFQKGDIAEGYSVSREKKESFPLTVTSAQKNPTAFYLCASTASSQPQHFGDGTRLSIL.

The chain combines TRBV7-9 with TRBJ2-3, with 11 nucleotides matching TRBD2. This CDR3 spans 15 amino acids. V lost 8 bases to trimming and J lost 2 bases; unmatched junction nucleotides: 6. Per the germline V gene, CDR1 is SEHNR and CDR2 is FQNEAQ (reference sequence). Here the CDR3 DNA reads TGTGCCAGCGGGATGACTAGCGGGATCACAGATACGCAGTATTTT. This sequence encodes CASGMTSGITDTQYF. Using reference TRBV7-9 and TRBJ2-3 for the parts outside the CDR3, the full variable domain is DTGVSQNPRHKITKRGQNVTFRCDPISEHNRLYWYRQTLGQGPEFLTYFQNEAQLEKSRLLSDRFSAERPKGSFSTLEIQRTEQGDSAMYLCASGMTSGITDTQYFGPGTRLTVL.

This clone has only one observation. The V and J genes are TRBV4-3 and TRBJ2-3, with 9 bases lining up with TRBD2. The germline V gene has CDR1 LGHNA and CDR2 YSLEER. This CDR3 contains 16 residues. The V and J ends lost 4 bases and 3 bases, in that order; junction bases with no gene match: 8. The CDR3, as DNA: TGCGCCAGCAGCCGTGGACTAGCGAGGGAGACAGATACGCAGTATTTT. This codes for CASSRGLARETDTQYF.

The chain is built from TRBV10-3 and TRBJ2-2; D is possibly TRBD1 (5 bases). V lost 10 bases, J lost 0 bases, and 21 bases lay in between. This CDR3 is built from 17 residues. Germline V CDR1 and CDR2: ENHRY, SYGVKD. This chain's CDR3 is CATKPPGAGPNTGELFF. The CDR3 nucleotides read TGTGCCACCAAACCACCCGGAGCAGGGCCGAACACCGGGGAGCTGTTTTTT.

The chain uses TRBV7-9 and TRBJ2-2; the D gene is possibly TRBD2 (6 bases). The germline gives CDR1 SEHNR, CDR2 FQNEAQ (reference sequence). The CDR3 runs to 14 residues. V lost 3 bases to trimming and J lost 1 base, with 6 bases between them. CDR3 amino acids: CASSLGLNTGELFF. The CDR3 bases are TGTGCCAGCAGCTTGGGACTGAACACCGGGGAGCTGTTTTTT. Supplemented by reference TRBV7-9 and TRBJ2-2, the full variable domain reads DTGVSQNPRHKITKRGQNVTFRCDPISEHNRLYWYRQTLGQGPEFLTYFQNEAQLEKSRLLSDRFSAERPKGSFSTLEIQRTEQGDSAMYLCASSLGLNTGELFFGEGSRLTVL.

The chain is built from TRBV4-1 and TRBJ2-1; a possible D gene is TRBD2 (6 bases). CDR3 length: 15 residues. Deletions cut 4 bases from V and 0 bases from J, with 10 bases between. CDR1 and CDR2 (germline): MGHRA, YSYEKL. CDR3 sequence (DNA): TGCGCCAGCAGCCGGACTACCAGCTCCTACAATGAGCAGTTCTTC. This translates into CASSRTTSSYNEQFF.